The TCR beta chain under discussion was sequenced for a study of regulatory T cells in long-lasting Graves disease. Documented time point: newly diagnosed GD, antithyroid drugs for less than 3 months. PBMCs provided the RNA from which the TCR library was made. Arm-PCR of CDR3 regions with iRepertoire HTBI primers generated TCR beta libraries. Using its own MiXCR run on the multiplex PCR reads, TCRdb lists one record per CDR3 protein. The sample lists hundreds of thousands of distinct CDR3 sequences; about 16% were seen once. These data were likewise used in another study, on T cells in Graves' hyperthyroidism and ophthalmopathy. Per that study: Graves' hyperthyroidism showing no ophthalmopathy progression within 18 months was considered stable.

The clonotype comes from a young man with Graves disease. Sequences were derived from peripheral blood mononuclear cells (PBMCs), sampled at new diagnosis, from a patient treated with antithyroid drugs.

The CDR3 DNA follows: TGTGCCAGCAGCTTTGTGAGCGAGCAGTACTTC. Protein product: CASSFVSEQYF. V and J are TRBV7-9 and TRBJ2-7, with unresolved D. Trimming left V 3 bases short and J 6 bases short, with 6 bases between. The CDR3 has 11 amino acids. Germline V gene lookup returns CDR1 SEHNR and CDR2 FQNEAQ (reference sequence). The complete variable domain, with remaining parts taken from reference TRBV7-9 and TRBJ2-7, reads DTGVSQNPRHKITKRGQNVTFRCDPISEHNRLYWYRQTLGQGPEFLTYFQNEAQLEKSRLLSDRFSAERPKGSFSTLEIQRTEQGDSAMYLCASSFVSEQYFGPGTRLTVT.